The 20 T cell receptor beta chains listed next were all sequenced from one sample in a study of blood T cell repertoires in COVID-19. Produced via immunoSEQ multiplex PCR; TCRdb's table is partial and in-frame only. This table holds around 300,000 clones, about nine tenths found once. Input material: peripheral blood. The receptor set was obtained from a woman aged 40-49 years who had recovered from COVID-19.

This clone has a handful of counts. The chain joins TRBV30 to TRBJ1-3, with 7 bases matching TRBD1. This CDR3 region has 12 residues. V trimming: 5 bases; J trimming: 2 bases; junction bases outside the gene matches: 0. Germline-derived CDR1 and CDR2 are GTSNPN and SVGIG (reference sequence). In DNA, the CDR3 is TGTGCCTGGGGGACAGCTGGAAACACCATATATTTT. This gives the protein CAWGTAGNTIYF.

The V call is TRBV7-9, the J call TRBJ2-5; TRBD1 is a possible D gene (5 bases). V was cut by 0 bases and J by 5 bases, with 16 bases left in between. The V gene's germline CDR1 is SEHNR and CDR2 FQNEAQ (reference sequence). CDR3 length equals 16 residues. In DNA, the CDR3 is TGTGCCAGCAGCTTAGCCTCGGCAGGGATGGGGGAGACCCAGTACTTC. Its protein is CASSLASAGMGETQYF.

The chain links TRBV3-1 (or the pseudogene TRBV3-2) to TRBJ2-1; D gene ambiguous. V was pared by 6 bases and J by 4 bases, with 10 bases between. This CDR3 has 13 residues. Germline V gene data show CDR1 as LGHDT and CDR2 as YNNKEL (reference sequence). The CDR3 DNA reads TGTGCCAGCAGTCACGACGGGTACAATGAGCAGTTCTTC. Translated, it gives CASSHDGYNEQFF.

V usage is TRBV7-3 and J usage is TRBJ2-1; perhaps TRBD1 as D (7 bases). Germline V lookup: CDR1 SGHTA, CDR2 FQGTGA. The CDR3 is 15 amino acids. The V and J ends lost 4 bases and 6 bases respectively, with 16 bases between them. Here the CDR3 reads CASSSGGPGRNEQFF. As DNA, the CDR3 is TGTGCCAGCAGCTCAGGGGGGCCGGGGCGCAATGAGCAGTTCTTC.

The chain uses TRBV27 and TRBJ1-3; unclear D gene. Trimming left V 0 bases short and J 0 bases short, with 12 bases between. Germline-derived CDR1 and CDR2 are MNHEY and SMNVEV (reference sequence). This CDR3 region has 17 residues. Here the CDR3 DNA reads TGTGCCAGCAGTTTATCTAGGATGGCGGCCTCTGGAAACACCATATATTTT. This translates into CASSLSRMAASGNTIYF.

The chain uses TRBV3-1 (or the pseudogene TRBV3-2) and TRBJ1-4; D ambiguous. The germline V gene has CDR1 LGHDT and CDR2 YNNKEL (reference sequence). V was clipped by 2 bases and J by 8 bases, with 12 bases between them. The CDR3 totals 14 residues. CDR3 sequence: CASSQNGEIEKLFF. The CDR3 DNA reads as TGTGCCAGCAGCCAAAACGGAGAAATCGAAAAACTGTTTTTT.

This chain joins TRBV10-3 and TRBJ1-2; D not certain. The length of the CDR3 is 13 residues. The ends were cut back, 11 bases at V and 4 bases at J, with 17 bases in the middle. Looked up from germline, CDR1 is ENHRY and CDR2 is SYGVKD. This CDR3 is CAVESSSGYGYTF. DNA for the CDR3: TGTGCCGTCGAATCAAGCAGCGGCTATGGCTACACCTTC.

The J gene is TRBJ1-2, the V gene TRBV4-2; 7 bases map to TRBD1. After removal of 0 bases from V and 3 bases from J, the junction contained 7 bases not matched to a gene. The CDR3 is made up of 16 amino acids. Germline CDR1 is LGHNA and CDR2 is YNFKEQ. The CDR3 region is CASSQEEGARDYGYTF. The CDR3 DNA sequence: TGTGCCAGCAGCCAAGAAGAGGGGGCAAGGGACTATGGCTACACCTTC.

The J gene is TRBJ2-2, the V gene TRBV27; maybe TRBD2 (6 bases). The germline gives CDR1 MNHEY, CDR2 SMNVEV (reference sequence). V lost 2 bases and J 1 base, leaving 8 bases between the germline ends. The CDR3 runs to 15 residues. The CDR3 sequence: CASSLRLGNTGELFF. CDR3 sequence (DNA): TGTGCCAGCAGTTTAAGACTAGGGAACACCGGGGAGCTGTTTTTT.

The chain uses TRBV6-5 and TRBJ1-1; D is uncertain. The germline V and J ends were trimmed by 8 bases and 1 base, with 5 bases remaining between them. The CDR3 is 11 residues long. CDR1 and CDR2 from the germline V gene are MNHEY and SVGAGI. CDR3 in DNA: TGTGCCAGCCGGGAGAACACTGAAGCTTTCTTT. Amino acid sequence: CASRENTEAFF.

This chain links TRBV18 with TRBJ2-3; 7 bases fit TRBD2. Germline values: CDR1 KGHSH, CDR2 LQKENI. J was trimmed by 0 bases and V by 2 bases; bases with no gene match: 8. This CDR3 spans 17 amino acids. CDR3 DNA sequence: TGTGCCAGCTCACCATCCTCTAGCGGTACTAGCACAGATACGCAGTATTTT. Amino acids: CASSPSSSGTSTDTQYF.

This rearrangement joins TRBV13 to TRBJ1-6, with D uncertain. Germline lookup yields CDR1 PRHDT and CDR2 FYEKMQ (reference sequence). The CDR3 loop spans 16 amino acids. Trimming took off 6 bases at V and 4 bases at J, with 16 bases between the two ends. The CDR3 reads CASSLRLSRYNSPLHF. CDR3 sequence (DNA): TGTGCCAGCAGTTTAAGACTCTCGAGGTATAATTCACCCCTCCACTTT.

This clone was picked up a small number of times. The V and J genes are TRBV5-6 and TRBJ1-1; tentatively, D is TRBD1 (6 bases). The CDR3 is 14 amino acids. CDR1 is SGHDT, CDR2 YYEEEE, per germline. V was trimmed by 4 bases and J by 5 bases, leaving 15 bases between them. The CDR3 here is CASSKGLQGTEAFF. Here the CDR3 DNA reads TGTGCCAGCAGCAAAGGCTTACAGGGAACTGAAGCTTTCTTT.

This chain connects TRBV6-5 to TRBJ1-2, with D possibly TRBD1 on 5 matching bases. Between the trimmed V and J ends, which lost 6 bases and 1 base, there was a span of 15 bases. The length of the CDR3 is 15 residues. The germline V gene has CDR1 MNHEY and CDR2 SVGAGI. As DNA, the CDR3 is TGTGCCAGCAGATCCACCGACAGATATAACTATGGCTACACCTTC. Protein sequence: CASRSTDRYNYGYTF.

The chain employs TRBV9 and TRBJ1-3; a weak D match, TRBD1 (5 bases). The CDR3 length is 16 residues. Looked up from germline, CDR1 is SGDLS and CDR2 is YYNGEE. Trimming pared 0 bases from V and 0 bases from J, leaving 10 bases between. This CDR3 reads CASSVADSLSGNTIYF. In DNA, the CDR3 is TGTGCCAGCAGCGTAGCTGACAGCCTCTCTGGAAACACCATATATTTT.

The chain carries TRBV7-9 and TRBJ2-1, with TRBD2 identical over 7 bases. Per the germline V gene, CDR1 is SEHNR and CDR2 is FQNEAQ (reference sequence). This CDR3 has 16 amino acids. V gave up 4 bases and J gave up 9 bases; unmatched junction bases: 15. CDR3 amino acids: CASSSQGGRELSEQFF. The CDR3 nucleotides are TGTGCCAGCAGCTCCCAGGGTGGGCGGGAGCTTAGTGAGCAGTTCTTC. The full variable domain, with the rest looked up from reference TRBV7-9 and TRBJ2-1, is DTGVSQNPRHKITKRGQNVTFRCDPISEHNRLYWYRQTLGQGPEFLTYFQNEAQLEKSRLLSDRFSAERPKGSFSTLEIQRTEQGDSAMYLCASSSQGGRELSEQFFGPGTRLTVL.

The V call is TRBV19, the J call TRBJ1-6, with 11 positions matching TRBD1. CDR3 length: 17 amino acids. The germline gives CDR1 LNHDA, CDR2 SQIVND (reference sequence). J gave up 0 bases and V 8 bases, and 6 bases lay outside the gene matches. In DNA, the CDR3 is TGTGCCAGTCGAAGGACAGGGGGCTACTCCTATAATTCACCCCTCCACTTT. This gives the protein CASRRTGGYSYNSPLHF.

This chain uses TRBV12-3 or TRBV12-4 with TRBJ1-1; tentative D call: TRBD1 (6 bases). The ends were cut back, 8 bases at V and 6 bases at J, with 16 bases in the middle. The CDR3 runs to 13 residues. The CDR3 reads CASSQGFGAEAFF. The CDR3, as DNA: TGTGCCAGCTCCCAGGGGTTCGGCGCTGAAGCTTTCTTT.

In this sample, this clone turned up once. Here the CDR3 reads CATSDPGTGDEQYF. The CDR3 region has the DNA TGTGCCACCAGTGACCCCGGGACAGGGGACGAGCAGTACTTC. V usage is TRBV24-1 and J usage is TRBJ2-7; 10 bases fit TRBD1. The CDR3 spans 14 residues. V lost 4 bases to trimming and J lost 5 bases; unmatched junction nucleotides: 4. Germline-derived CDR1 and CDR2 are KGHDR and SFDVKD.

The genes are TRBV5-6 and TRBJ2-4, with 9 bases that match TRBD2. The CDR3 spans 14 residues. Germline V lookup: CDR1 SGHDT, CDR2 YYEEEE. J lost 7 bases, V lost 6 bases, and 8 bases had no gene match. In nucleotides, the CDR3 is TGTGCCAGCAACCCAGCGGGAGGAGAGAACATTCAGTACTTC. As protein: CASNPAGGENIQYF. The whole variable domain, remainder taken from reference TRBV5-6 and TRBJ2-4, is DAGVTQSPTHLIKTRGQQVTLRCSPKSGHDTVSWYQQALGQGPQFIFQYYEEEERQRGNFPDRFSGHQFPNYSSELNVNALLLGDSALYLCASNPAGGENIQYFGAGTRLSVL.